This TCR beta chain was retrieved from a study of shared clonotypes between healthy human individuals. Terminally differentiated effector memory CD45RA+ cells were excluded from the naive CD8 cells, which were CD45RO-negative and positively selected for CCR7. Donors comprised only Caucasian adults living in Nashville, Tennessee. An assay was performed, and its level was deep. Once extracted for a subset, genomic DNA was divided evenly among several immunoSEQ plates. TCRdb keeps only in-frame clones here, not all; method: immunoSEQ multiplex PCR. The sample includes roughly 2 million clones, less than 95% seen only once; the top ten take 0.9% to 1.3%. This clone was seen only once. The CDR3 has 15 amino acids. Deletions cut 2 bases from V and 6 bases from J, with 16 bases between. Germline CDR1 MDHEN, CDR2 SYDVKM.

Material for sequencing was naive CD8+ T cells sorted from blood. This chain links TRBV28 with TRBJ1-2; no clear D. This receptor was obtained from a man between 18 and 29 years old in good health. The CDR3 nucleotides read TGTGCCAGCAGTTTAGGTCCTCCCTATGGCGATGGCTACACCTTC. This codes for CASSLGPPYGDGYTF.